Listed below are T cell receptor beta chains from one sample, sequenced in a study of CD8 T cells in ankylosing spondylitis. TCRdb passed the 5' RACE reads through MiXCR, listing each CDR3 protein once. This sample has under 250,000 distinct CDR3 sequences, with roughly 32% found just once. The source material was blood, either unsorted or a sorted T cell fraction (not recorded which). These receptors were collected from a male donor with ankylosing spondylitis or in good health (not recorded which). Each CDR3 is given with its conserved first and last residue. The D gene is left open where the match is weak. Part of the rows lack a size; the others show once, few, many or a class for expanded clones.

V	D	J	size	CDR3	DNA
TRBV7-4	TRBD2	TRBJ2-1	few	CASSLSRRASGVIEQFF	TGTGCCAGCAGCCTCAGCCGGCGGGCTAGCGGGGTGATTGAGCAGTTCTTC
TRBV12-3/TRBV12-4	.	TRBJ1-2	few	CASSIRTDGYTF	TGTGCCAGCAGTATACGGACGGATGGCTACACCTTC
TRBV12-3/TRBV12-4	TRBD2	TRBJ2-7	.	CASSSQGERGRYEQYF	TGTGCCAGCAGTTCCCAAGGGGAGCGGGGAAGGTACGAGCAGTACTTC
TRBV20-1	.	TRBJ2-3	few	CSARDFAATDTQYF	TGCAGTGCTAGAGATTTTGCGGCCACAGATACGCAGTATTTT
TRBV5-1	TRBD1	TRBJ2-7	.	CASSDWETGRKDEQYF	TGCGCCAGCAGCGACTGGGAGACAGGGCGAAAAGACGAGCAGTACTTC
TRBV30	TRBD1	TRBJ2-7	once	CAWRKGQGNYEQYF	TGTGCCTGGAGGAAGGGACAGGGAAATTACGAGCAGTACTTC
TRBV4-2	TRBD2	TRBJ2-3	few	CASSLGGAGGWRTQYF	TGTGCCAGCAGCCTCGGAGGAGCGGGGGGATGGAGGACGCAGTATTTT
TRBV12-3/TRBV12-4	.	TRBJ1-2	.	CASSSRGGYTF	TGTGCCAGCAGTTCCAGGGGCGGCTACACCTTC
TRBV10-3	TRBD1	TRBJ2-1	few	CATTGGLYNEQFF	TGTGCCACGACAGGGGGTCTCTACAATGAGCAGTTCTTC
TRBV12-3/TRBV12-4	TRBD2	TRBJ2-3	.	CASSSPPMGLHTDTQYF	TGTGCCAGCAGTTCGCCGCCGATGGGACTACACACAGATACGCAGTATTTT
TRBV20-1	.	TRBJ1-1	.	CSASLRTTNTEAFF	TGCAGTGCTAGTTTGCGGACGACGAACACTGAAGCTTTCTTT
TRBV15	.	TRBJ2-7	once	CATSSKMGAEQYF	TGTGCCACCAGCAGTAAGATGGGGGCCGAGCAGTACTTC
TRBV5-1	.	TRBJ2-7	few	CASSLGLKGSYEQYF	TGCGCCAGCAGCCTCGGGTTAAAGGGCTCCTACGAGCAGTACTTC
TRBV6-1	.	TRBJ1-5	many	CASSGTGNQPQHF	TGTGCCAGCAGCGGGACCGGAAATCAGCCCCAGCATTTT
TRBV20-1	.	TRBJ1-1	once	CSARDGAGWANTEAFF	TGCAGTGCTAGAGATGGGGCAGGGTGGGCCAACACTGAAGCTTTCTTT
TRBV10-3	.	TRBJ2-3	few	CAIRPGTGDTDTQYF	TGTGCCATCAGACCCGGGACTGGGGACACAGATACGCAGTATTTT
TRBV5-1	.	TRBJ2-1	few	CASSLVQLTYNEQFF	TGCGCCAGCAGCTTGGTACAGCTAACTTACAATGAGCAGTTCTTC
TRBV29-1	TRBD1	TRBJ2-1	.	CSVLGTEQYNEQFF	TGCAGCGTTCTCGGGACAGAACAATACAATGAGCAGTTCTTC
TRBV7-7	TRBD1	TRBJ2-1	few	CASGQGYNEQFF	TGTGCTAGTGGACAGGGCTACAATGAGCAGTTCTTC
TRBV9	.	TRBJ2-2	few	CASSAEGPSTGELFF	TGTGCCAGCAGCGCAGAGGGACCGAGCACCGGGGAGCTGTTTTTT
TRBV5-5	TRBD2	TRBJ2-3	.	CASSFSGGPDTQYF	TGTGCCAGCAGCTTCAGCGGGGGGCCAGATACGCAGTATTTT
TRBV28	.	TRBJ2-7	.	CASSPPGARSYEQYF	TGTGCCAGCAGCCCCCCCGGTGCAAGGTCCTACGAGCAGTACTTC
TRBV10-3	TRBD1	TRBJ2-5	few	CATYPGTGEETQYF	TGTGCCACCTATCCAGGGACAGGAGAAGAGACCCAGTACTTC
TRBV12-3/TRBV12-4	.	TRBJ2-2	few	CASSPLLGGELFF	TGTGCCAGCAGTCCCCTTTTGGGAGGGGAGCTGTTTTTT
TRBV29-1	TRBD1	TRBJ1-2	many	CSVEYRGGGYTF	TGCAGCGTGGAATACAGGGGAGGGGGCTACACCTTC
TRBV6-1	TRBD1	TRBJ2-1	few	CASRIGQGAVEQFF	TGTGCCAGCAGAATCGGACAGGGGGCCGTTGAGCAGTTCTTC
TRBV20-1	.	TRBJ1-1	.	CSAQQADMNTEAFF	TGCAGTGCCCAACAGGCAGACATGAACACTGAAGCTTTCTTT
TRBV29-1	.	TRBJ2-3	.	CSGLDGTDTQYF	TGCAGCGGATTGGACGGGACGGATACGCAGTATTTT
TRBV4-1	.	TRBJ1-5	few	CASSQRGGQPQHF	TGCGCCAGCAGCCAAAGGGGCGGTCAGCCCCAGCATTTT
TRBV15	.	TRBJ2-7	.	CATSRNANYEQYF	TGTGCCACCAGCAGAAACGCAAACTACGAGCAGTACTTC
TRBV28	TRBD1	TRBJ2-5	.	CASSTPDRVGRETQYF	TGTGCCAGCAGCACCCCTGACAGGGTTGGGCGAGAGACCCAGTACTTC
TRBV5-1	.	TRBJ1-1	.	CASSPAVNTEAFF	TGCGCCAGCAGCCCGGCGGTGAACACTGAAGCTTTCTTT
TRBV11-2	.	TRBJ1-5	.	CASSLDGGRDQPQHF	TGTGCCAGCAGCTTAGACGGGGGGCGGGATCAGCCCCAGCATTTT
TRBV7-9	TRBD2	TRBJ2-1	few	CASSLAGLAVDEQFF	TGTGCCAGCAGCTTAGCGGGGCTAGCGGTTGATGAGCAGTTCTTC
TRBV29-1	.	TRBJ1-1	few	CSVEVLAVEAFF	TGCAGCGTTGAAGTGTTGGCGGTCGAGGCTTTCTTT
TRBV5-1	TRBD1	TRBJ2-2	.	CASGTDPHTGELFF	TGCGCCAGCGGGACAGACCCCCACACCGGGGAGCTGTTTTTT
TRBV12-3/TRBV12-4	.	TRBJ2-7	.	CASSSSGFGRGKEQYF	TGTGCCAGCAGTTCCTCAGGGTTCGGCAGGGGCAAGGAGCAGTACTTC
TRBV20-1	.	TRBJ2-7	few	CSARDGRAYEQYF	TGCAGTGCTAGAGACGGGCGAGCTTACGAGCAGTACTTC
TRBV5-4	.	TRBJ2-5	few	CASSRAGETQYF	TGTGCCAGCAGCCGGGCGGGGGAGACCCAGTACTTC
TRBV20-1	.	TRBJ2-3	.	CSATEGRTDTQYF	TGCAGTGCCACAGAGGGACGGACAGATACGCAGTATTTT
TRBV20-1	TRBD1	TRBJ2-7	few	CSAPHAGGGYEQYF	TGCAGTGCTCCCCACGCAGGGGGCGGGTACGAGCAGTACTTC
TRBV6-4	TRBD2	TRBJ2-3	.	CASSVAAGGTDTQYF	TGTGCCAGCAGTGTCGCAGCGGGGGGAACAGATACGCAGTATTTT
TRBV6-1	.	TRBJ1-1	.	CASSPGPVGTEAFF	TGTGCCAGCAGCCCCGGTCCCGTGGGCACTGAAGCTTTCTTT
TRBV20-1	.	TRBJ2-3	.	CSAIKGGASTDTQYF	TGCAGTGCTATCAAAGGGGGGGCTTCCACAGATACGCAGTATTTT
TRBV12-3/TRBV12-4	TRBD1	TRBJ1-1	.	CASSYTGGTEAFF	TGTGCCAGCAGTTACACAGGGGGGACTGAAGCTTTCTTT
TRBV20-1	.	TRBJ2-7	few	CSAPTRDGKKNYEQYF	TGCAGTGCGCCCACCCGGGACGGGAAAAAGAACTACGAGCAGTACTTC